The 12 T cell receptor beta chains given below trace back to one sample, sequenced in a study of blood T cell repertoires in COVID-19. Assay: immunoSEQ multiplex PCR; the TCRdb copy retains only in-frame clones and omits some. The table includes under 300,000 clones, about 88% detected once. The sample comprised peripheral blood. The receptors derive from a woman aged 65 to 85 with active or convalescent COVID-19.

The chain couples TRBV29-1 to TRBJ2-5; 7 nucleotides agree with TRBD2. This CDR3 has 13 amino acids. V was pared by 2 bases and J by 5 bases, with 5 bases of the junction left unmatched. Looked up from germline, CDR1 is SQVTM and CDR2 is ANQGSEA. The CDR3 is CSVEPGLEETQYF. Written as DNA, the CDR3 is TGCAGCGTTGAACCCGGACTAGAGGAGACCCAGTACTTC.

The V gene is TRBV6-1, the J gene TRBJ1-1; D possibly corresponds to TRBD1 (5 bases). V was pared by 0 bases and J by 8 bases, with 7 bases between. CDR1 MNHNS and CDR2 SASEGT come from the germline V gene. The CDR3 runs 12 residues. The CDR3 coding sequence is TGTGCCAGCAGTGAAGCGGAGGGGGAAGCTTTCTTT. Its protein is CASSEAEGEAFF.

The J gene is TRBJ1-2, the V gene TRBV12-3 or TRBV12-4, with D hard to call. The germline V and J ends were trimmed by 5 bases and 5 bases, with 9 bases remaining between them. The CDR3 extends over 12 amino acids. The CDR3 spells CASSPWRYGYTF. CDR3 nucleotides: TGTGCCAGCAGTCCCTGGAGGTATGGCTACACCTTC.

On this clone itself: An end of the junction differs from the germline gene, which may be a read error. The identical CDR3 is also encoded by other nucleotide sequences in the sample. V and J are TRBV7-9 and TRBJ2-3; 8 nucleotides line up with TRBD2. The CDR3 is 15 residues long. CDR1 is SEHNR, CDR2 FQNEAQ, per germline (reference sequence). This chain's CDR3 is CASSLLSGGTDTQYF. CDR3 in DNA: TGTGCCAGTAGCTTACTTAGCGGGGGCACAGATACGCAGTATTTT.

V usage is TRBV23-1 and J usage is TRBJ2-3; tentative D call: TRBD1 (5 bases). TRBV23-1 is an open reading frame, and its role is uncertain. V was clipped by 7 bases and J by 5 bases, with 16 bases between them. The CDR3 totals 14 residues. In DNA form, the CDR3 reads TGCGCCAGCACCCAGTGGGAAGGACAAGATACGCAGTATTTT. Translating gives CASTQWEGQDTQYF.

The chain joins TRBV11-2 to TRBJ1-5; 7 nucleotides agree with TRBD1. Germline V gene sequence: CDR1 SGHAT, CDR2 FQNNGV. Unmatched junction bases numbered 6, after V lost 6 bases and J lost 1 base. The CDR3 is made up of 15 amino acids. The CDR3 bases are TGTGCCAGCAGTAGGGGGACAGCAAGCAATCAGCCCCAGCATTTT. Translation gives CASSRGTASNQPQHF.

The chain links TRBV29-1 to TRBJ2-1; maybe TRBD2 (7 bases). The CDR3 covers 16 residues. V lost 2 bases and J 0 bases, leaving 14 bases between the germline ends. The germline CDR1 and CDR2 sequences are SQVTM and ANQGSEA. As DNA, the CDR3 is TGCAGCGTTGAAAGCGGGACAATCAGCTCCTACAATGAGCAGTTCTTC. It is translated as CSVESGTISSYNEQFF.

The V and J genes are TRBV5-4 and TRBJ1-2; TRBD1 is a possible D gene (6 bases). The CDR3 contains 14 residues. Trimming cost V 6 bases and J 3 bases, with 15 bases left between them. Germline assignment: CDR1 SGHNT and CDR2 YYREEE (reference sequence). The CDR3 coding sequence is TGTGCCAGCAACAACCAAGGACAGCACTATGGCTACACCTTC. Protein product: CASNNQGQHYGYTF. The whole variable domain, filled in from reference TRBV5-4 and TRBJ1-2, reads ETGVTQSPTHLIKTRGQQVTLRCSSQSGHNTVSWYQQALGQGPQFIFQYYREEENGRGNFPPRFSGLQFPNYSSELNVNALELDDSALYLCASNNQGQHYGYTFGSGTRLTVV.

V is TRBV7-2 and J is TRBJ1-3; D ambiguous. Germline V lookup: CDR1 SGHTA, CDR2 FQGNSA. The CDR3 is 15 amino acids. Trimming stripped 5 bases from V and 0 bases from J, with 11 bases between. The CDR3 region is CASSLTRLSGNTIYF. In DNA form, the CDR3 reads TGTGCCAGCAGCCTTACGAGACTCTCTGGAAACACCATATATTTT.

J is TRBJ1-5 and V is TRBV3-1 (or the pseudogene TRBV3-2); D unclear. Germline assignment: CDR1 LGHDT and CDR2 YNNKEL (reference sequence). V lost 3 bases, J lost 1 base, and 16 bases lay in between. CDR3 length: 17 amino acids. For the CDR3, the DNA is TGTGCCAGCAGCCAGAAACACGGGAGCGGGAGCAATCAGCCCCAGCATTTT. Protein product: CASSQKHGSGSNQPQHF.

The chain employs TRBV7-9 and TRBJ2-7, with 7 nucleotides matching TRBD1. Trimming at V came to 5 bases and at J to 7 bases, leaving 20 bases not matched to a gene. The CDR3 covers 17 residues. Germline V gene sequence: CDR1 SEHNR, CDR2 FQNEAQ (reference sequence). The CDR3 region is CASSAAPRGQGVYEQYF. CDR3 DNA sequence: TGTGCCAGCAGCGCTGCTCCCAGAGGGCAGGGGGTGTATGAGCAGTACTTC.

The chain has TRBV7-2 and TRBJ1-4; 8 nucleotides line up with TRBD1. Germline-derived CDR1 and CDR2 are SGHTA and FQGNSA. V lost 5 bases, J lost 7 bases, and 9 bases stayed unmatched. The CDR3 extends over 15 amino acids. This chain's CDR3 is CASSPQTGESEKLFF. The CDR3 DNA sequence: TGTGCCAGCAGCCCCCAGACAGGGGAAAGTGAAAAACTGTTTTTT.